Shown below are 23 T cell receptor beta chains from a single sample sequenced in a study of T cell changes during pregnancy in multiple sclerosis. TCRdb's copy holds only in-frame clones and misses some; the assay was immunoSEQ multiplex PCR. The data contain roughly 49,000 clones, about nine tenths of them singletons. Source: CD4+ T cells from peripheral blood mononuclear cells, taken in the second trimester of pregnancy. These receptor sequences come from a female donor with multiple sclerosis, enrolled in a pregnancy study.

The CDR3, as DNA: TGCGCCAGCAGCCTGAGAGCCCTGAACACTGAAGCTTTCTTT. Translation: CASSLRALNTEAFF. The chain couples TRBV4-1 to TRBJ1-1; D is undetermined. The CDR3 loop spans 14 amino acids. The V gene's germline CDR1 is MGHRA and CDR2 YSYEKL. The V end lost 4 bases, the J end lost 0 bases, and 9 bases lay between the germline ends.

The chain employs TRBV2 and TRBJ2-5, with D maybe TRBD2 (6 bases). The germline gives CDR1 SNHLY, CDR2 FYNNEI. Trimming removed 7 bases from V and 6 bases from J, with 15 bases in between. The CDR3 length is 13 residues. The CDR3 spells CASMPSVGKTQYF. In nucleotides, the CDR3 is TGTGCCAGCATGCCTAGCGTCGGAAAGACCCAGTACTTC.

The chain couples TRBV9 to TRBJ2-3, with D perhaps matching TRBD2 (6 bases). V dropped 4 bases and J dropped 1 base, with 13 bases sitting between them. Germline V gene data show CDR1 as SGDLS and CDR2 as YYNGEE. This CDR3 spans 15 amino acids. The DNA of the CDR3 is TGTGCCAGCAGCCAAACTAGCATAGGCACAGATACGCAGTATTTT. This gives the protein CASSQTSIGTDTQYF.

V usage is TRBV11-3 and J usage is TRBJ2-5; 9 bases agree with TRBD2. CDR1 SGHNT and CDR2 YENEEA come from the germline V gene. This CDR3 spans 15 amino acids. Trimming cost V 5 bases and J 3 bases; bases outside gene matches: 7. As DNA, the CDR3 is TGTGCCAGCAGCCCCCATGGCGGGGGGGAAGAGACCCAGTACTTC. Encoded protein: CASSPHGGGEETQYF.

The V gene is TRBV2, the J gene TRBJ1-5; D remains unclear. This CDR3 contains 15 residues. Trimming stripped 6 bases from V and 0 bases from J, with 12 bases between. CDR1 SNHLY and CDR2 FYNNEI come from the germline V gene. Here the CDR3 reads CASSGGHYSNQPQHF. DNA for the CDR3: TGTGCCAGCAGCGGAGGGCATTATAGCAATCAGCCCCAGCATTTT.

The J gene is TRBJ1-5, the V gene TRBV6-1; 10 nucleotides agree with TRBD1. The V and J ends lost 8 bases and 3 bases, in that order; junction bases with no gene match: 4. From germline, CDR1 is MNHNS and CDR2 SASEGT. The CDR3 length is 14 residues. CDR3 protein: CASEDRGNNQPQHF. DNA for the CDR3: TGTGCCAGCGAGGACAGGGGGAACAATCAGCCCCAGCATTTT.

V and J are TRBV19 and TRBJ2-2, with no clear D. With 2 bases removed from V and 0 bases from J, the gap between germline ends came to 7 bases. CDR1 LNHDA and CDR2 SQIVND come from the germline V gene (reference sequence). CDR3 size: 15 residues. CDR3 in DNA: TGTGCCAGTAGTATATTGGCAGCGAACACCGGGGAGCTGTTTTTT. Translating it yields CASSILAANTGELFF.

The chain combines TRBV11-2 with TRBJ2-7, with 9 positions matching TRBD2. The CDR3 covers 15 residues. V lost 1 base, J lost 4 bases, and 5 bases stayed unmatched. CDR1 SGHAT and CDR2 FQNNGV come from the germline V gene. The CDR3 DNA reads TGTGCCAGCAGCTTAGTGGCGGGGGGGAGGTACGAGCAGTACTTC. Its protein is CASSLVAGGRYEQYF.

J is TRBJ1-5 and V is TRBV29-1, with D unresolved. Per germline, CDR1 SQVTM and CDR2 ANQGSEA. The CDR3 extends over 14 amino acids. The V end was cut by 5 bases, the J end by 1 base, with 12 bases between. Here the CDR3 DNA reads TGCAGCGTTCGGACCCCGGGAAGCAATCAGCCCCAGCATTTT. Translating it yields CSVRTPGSNQPQHF. The full variable domain, completed using reference TRBV29-1 and TRBJ1-5, is SAVISQKPSRDICQRGTSLTIQCQVDSQVTMMFWYRQQPGQSLTLIATANQGSEATYESGFVIDKFPISRPNLTFSTLTVSNMSPEDSSIYLCSVRTPGSNQPQHFGDGTRLSIL.

The J gene is TRBJ2-5, the V gene TRBV21-1; the table's D gene call, TRBD1, was not cross checked with the DNA. TRBV21-1 is a documented pseudogene. This CDR3 has 17 amino acids. The CDR3: CASSKGRDDRYQETQYF. In DNA, the CDR3 is TGTGCCAGCAGCAAAGGCAGGGACGACAGGTACCAAGAGACCCAGTACTTC.

This rearrangement joins TRBV10-3 to TRBJ2-7; 7 bases agree with TRBD2. The V gene's germline CDR1 is ENHRY and CDR2 SYGVKD. The CDR3 loop spans 14 amino acids. Trimming took 6 bases from V and 2 from J; bases not matched to a gene: 7. The CDR3 region is CAIRLGEGPYEQYF. The CDR3 region has the DNA TGTGCCATCAGGCTGGGGGAGGGCCCCTACGAGCAGTACTTC.

J is TRBJ1-1 and V is TRBV18; 7 positions agree with TRBD1. The CDR3 loop spans 13 amino acids. Germline V gene lookup returns CDR1 KGHSH and CDR2 LQKENI. V shed 5 bases, J shed 6 bases, and the junction held 6 bases outside the gene matches. The DNA of the CDR3 is TGTGCCAGCTCAGTACAGGGGAGAGCTGAAGCTTTCTTT. Protein product: CASSVQGRAEAFF.

The V call is TRBV5-6, the J call TRBJ2-5, with D perhaps matching TRBD1 (5 bases). The germline CDR1 and CDR2 sequences are SGHDT and YYEEEE. The CDR3 is 14 residues long. Trimming stripped 3 bases from V and 6 bases from J, with 15 bases between. CDR3 coding DNA: TGTGCCAGCAGCTCCCCCTTTGTGGGGCAGACCCAGTACTTC. Translated, it gives CASSSPFVGQTQYF.

This clone was seen once. The rearrangement uses TRBV5-6 and TRBJ2-3, with TRBD1 matching 7 bases. The CDR3 contains 12 residues. CDR1 is SGHDT, CDR2 YYEEEE, per germline. V shed 4 bases and J 15 bases; nucleotides not matched to a gene: 11. The CDR3 DNA reads TGTGCCAGCAGCCTGCGGACAGGCGTCTCCTATTTT. Translation gives CASSLRTGVSYF.

This clone was recorded once. The chain has TRBV9 and TRBJ1-2; TRBD1 might be the D (6 bases). The germline gives CDR1 SGDLS, CDR2 YYNGEE. The CDR3 runs to 12 residues. V lost 3 bases, J lost 6 bases, and 9 bases lay in between. The CDR3 sequence is CASSAGVDGYTF. Here the CDR3 DNA reads TGTGCCAGCAGCGCAGGGGTTGATGGCTACACCTTC.

V is TRBV2 and J is TRBJ2-7; TRBD2 is a possible D gene (6 bases). V was cut by 7 bases and J by 4 bases, with 20 bases left in between. Germline V gene sequence: CDR1 SNHLY, CDR2 FYNNEI. The CDR3 extends over 15 amino acids. The CDR3 reads CASTPPGRSPYEQYF. As DNA, the CDR3 is TGTGCCAGCACTCCCCCGGGGAGGTCACCTTACGAGCAGTACTTC.

Only one count was recorded for this clone. The chain joins TRBV7-2 to TRBJ2-1; 12 nucleotides line up with TRBD2. This CDR3 contains 16 residues. V gave up 4 bases and J gave up 7 bases; unmatched junction bases: 8. The germline V gene has CDR1 SGHTA and CDR2 FQGNSA. DNA of the CDR3: TGTGCCAGCAGCTCGATATCCGGGACTAGCGGGAATGAGCAGTTCTTC. Encoded protein: CASSSISGTSGNEQFF. The entire variable domain, with the rest obtained from reference TRBV7-2 and TRBJ2-1, is as follows: GAGVSQSPSNKVTEKGKDVELRCDPISGHTALYWYRQSLGQGLEFLIYFQGNSAPDKSGLPSDRFSAERTGGSVSTLTIQRTQQEDSAVYLCASSSISGTSGNEQFFGPGTRLTVL.

The chain is built from TRBV5-1 and TRBJ2-7, with a tentative D call TRBD1 (5 bases). The CDR3 covers 17 residues. The germline V gene encodes CDR1 SGHRS and CDR2 YFSETQ. V lost 3 bases, J lost 2 bases, and 21 bases lay in between. The DNA of the CDR3 is TGCGCCAGCAGCTCTCGACCGACCCGTACAGGCCCCTACGAGCAGTACTTC. Its translation: CASSSRPTRTGPYEQYF.

V is TRBV7-9 and J is TRBJ2-3, with D tentatively TRBD2 (5 bases). The V end lost 1 base, the J end lost 3 bases, and 5 bases lay between the germline ends. The germline V gene encodes CDR1 SEHNR and CDR2 FQNEAQ (reference sequence). There are 13 residues in the CDR3. The CDR3 reads CASSLERTDTQYF. The DNA for the CDR3 is TGTGCCAGCAGCTTAGAGCGGACAGATACGCAGTATTTT.

V is TRBV6-5 and J is TRBJ1-1; weak D call: TRBD1 (5 bases). CDR1 and CDR2 (germline): MNHEY, SVGAGI. This CDR3 has 12 amino acids. Trimming removed 3 bases from V and 5 bases from J, with 7 bases in between. CDR3 coding DNA: TGTGCCAGCAGTTATGGGGGGACTGAAGCTTTCTTT. This translates into CASSYGGTEAFF.

The J gene is TRBJ2-1, the V gene TRBV5-1; possible D gene TRBD1, 6 bases. The CDR3 spans 14 residues. V shed 4 bases and J shed 0 bases, with 8 bases lying between them. CDR1 is SGHRS and CDR2 is YFSETQ in the germline V gene. The CDR3 loop is CASSPDSSYNEQFF. CDR3 DNA sequence: TGCGCCAGCAGCCCGGACAGCTCCTACAATGAGCAGTTCTTC.

The rearrangement links TRBV15 to TRBJ1-1; D gene ambiguous. V was pared by 4 bases and J by 3 bases, with 6 bases between. The CDR3 covers 12 residues. The germline V gene encodes CDR1 LNHNV and CDR2 YYDKDF (reference sequence). The CDR3 sequence is CATSKGDTEAFF. CDR3 nucleotide sequence: TGTGCCACCAGCAAGGGAGACACTGAAGCTTTCTTT. The whole variable domain, filled in from reference TRBV15 and TRBJ1-1, reads DAMVIQNPRYQVTQFGKPVTLSCSQTLNHNVMYWYQQKSSQAPKLLFHYYDKDFNNEADTPDNFQSRRPNTSFCFLDIRSPGLGDTAMYLCATSKGDTEAFFGQGTRLTVV.

The chain links TRBV7-9 to TRBJ2-6; 10 nucleotides match TRBD1. Germline V CDR1 and CDR2: SEHNR, FQNEAQ (reference sequence). Unmatched junction bases numbered 11, after V lost 4 bases and J lost 2 bases. There are 19 residues in the CDR3. DNA for the CDR3: TGTGCCAGCAGCTCTCCCGGGACAGGGGATTGGACTGGGGCCAACGTCCTGACTTTC. This codes for CASSSPGTGDWTGANVLTF. Supplemented by reference TRBV7-9 and TRBJ2-6, the full variable domain reads DTGVSQNPRHKITKRGQNVTFRCDPISEHNRLYWYRQTLGQGPEFLTYFQNEAQLEKSRLLSDRFSAERPKGSFSTLEIQRTEQGDSAMYLCASSSPGTGDWTGANVLTFGAGSRLTVL.